The sequence of this TCR beta chain was determined in a study of siplizumab effects on memory and regulatory T cells. Germline CDR1 GTSNPN, CDR2 SVGIG (reference sequence). V dropped 1 base and J dropped 3 bases, with 4 bases sitting between them. CDR3 length equals 11 residues. Profiled with immunoSEQ multiplex PCR; TCRdb holds only in-frame clones, not every one. The sample lists fewer than 70,000 clones; 80% to 90% were seen once. This clonotype was sampled from a human donor in good health. This sequence joins TRBV30 and TRBJ2-7; D gene unclear. Sequenced: Tregs sorted from blood. The CDR3 DNA is TGTGCCTGGAGTGAGGACTACGAGCAGTACTTC. Its translation is CAWSEDYEQYF.